Listed below are T cell receptor beta chains from one sample, sequenced in a study of blood T cell repertoires in COVID-19. Only in-frame clones appear in the TCRdb table, and some are missing; sequencing was by immunoSEQ multiplex PCR. This repertoire shows roughly 14,000 clones, more than 75% found once; its top ten account for around 15%. The sample comprised peripheral blood. These receptors were taken from a human donor in a cohort sampled during active COVID-19. CDR3s include the opening cysteine and the closing phenylalanine or tryptophan. A D gene is named only where the DNA matches it firmly. Size is stated for part of the rows, as once, few or many counts, or as a class when the clone is expanded.

>.|TRBV7-2|TRBJ2-7|.
TGTGCCAGCAGCTTAGCTTGGGACTTCTCCTACGAGCAGTACTTC
CASSLAWDFSYEQYF
>.|TRBV5-1|TRBJ1-1|TRBD1
TGCGCCAGCAGCTGGAGGACAGGGGGAGACACTGAAGCTTTCTTT
CASSWRTGGDTEAFF
>.|TRBV6-6|TRBJ1-5|.
TGTGCCAGCAGTTACCCACATTATAGCAATCAGCCCCAGCATTTT
CASSYPHYSNQPQHF
>.|TRBV29-1|TRBJ1-2|TRBD1
TGCAGCGTCGGACAGGGGGGCTATGGCTACACCTTC
CSVGQGGYGYTF
>.|TRBV9|TRBJ1-2|TRBD1
TGTGCCAGCAGCACTCTCCGGACAGGGCATCATGGTGGCTACACCTTC
CASSTLRTGHHGGYTF
>.|TRBV6-2/TRBV6-3|TRBJ2-5|.
TGTGCCAGCAGTTACTCGATAGTTGCCTTTCCTAGAGAGACCCAGTACTTC
CASSYSIVAFPRETQYF
>.|TRBV5-1|TRBJ2-1|.
TGCGCCAGCAGACCCCTGGGGGGGGGCCCGGCCAATGAGCAGTTCTTC
CASRPLGGGPANEQFF
>.|TRBV2|TRBJ1-1|.
TGTGCCAGCAAAGGGGATTGGGATACTGAAGCTTTCTTT
CASKGDWDTEAFF
>.|TRBV9|TRBJ2-2|TRBD2
TGTGCCAGCAGCGCTAGCGGGGGGGGATACACCGGGGAGCTGTTTTTT
CASSASGGGYTGELFF
>.|TRBV5-1|TRBJ1-2|TRBD1
TGCGCCAGCAGCTCCCTGACAGGGACTGGCTACACCTTC
CASSSLTGTGYTF
>.|TRBV5-6|TRBJ2-3|.
TGTGCCAGCACCCAAGGGGTCGCCTTGGTAGATACGCAGTATTTT
CASTQGVALVDTQYF
>.|TRBV19|TRBJ1-3|TRBD1
TGTGCCAGTAGTCCCCCCCTGCTGACAGGGGGCAGCGGAAACACCATATATTTT
CASSPPLLTGGSGNTIYF
>.|TRBV9|TRBJ2-1|TRBD1
TGTGCCAGCAGCGGACCGGACAGGGCGGCAAGAGAGTTCTTC
CASSGPDRAAREFF
>once|TRBV9|TRBJ2-3|.
TGTGCCAGCAGCGGGCGGGGAACTACAGATACGCAGTATTTT
CASSGRGTTDTQYF
>.|TRBV10-3|TRBJ2-5|TRBD2
TGTGCCATCAGTGAGTCTCGGGGGGGCACGGAGGAGACCCAGTACTTC
CAISESRGGTEETQYF
>.|TRBV6-2/TRBV6-3|TRBJ2-5|TRBD1
TGTGCCAGCAGTTACCCCCGGGACAGGGGGCGGCAAGAGACCCAGTACTTC
CASSYPRDRGRQETQYF
>.|TRBV7-9|TRBJ1-2|TRBD1
TGTGCCAGCAGCCCGACAGGGTTTGGCTACACCTTC
CASSPTGFGYTF
>.|TRBV2|TRBJ2-5|.
TGTGCCAGCAGTGAGGGGGCTTGGCAAGAGACCCAGTACTTC
CASSEGAWQETQYF
>.|TRBV5-1|TRBJ2-2|TRBD1
TGCGCCAGCAGCTTAACTCCCCGGCGGACAGGGGACACCGGGGAGCTGTTTTTT
CASSLTPRRTGDTGELFF
>.|TRBV7-6|TRBJ2-1|TRBD2
TGTGCCAGCAGCTCATGGGGACTAGCGGGGGCCGACAATGAGCAGTTCTTC
CASSSWGLAGADNEQFF
>.|TRBV7-2|TRBJ1-4|.
TGTGCCAGCAGCCGTAACAGGGTTGAAAAACTGTTTTTT
CASSRNRVEKLFF
>.|TRBV12-3/TRBV12-4|TRBJ1-5|.
TGTGCCAGCAGTTTTGGGGGGGACCAGCCCCAGCATTTT
CASSFGGDQPQHF
>few|TRBV6-2/TRBV6-3|TRBJ1-6|.
TGTGCCAGCAGTTGGCGGGCGGACGCCTCACCCCTCCACTTT
CASSWRADASPLHF
>.|TRBV23-1|TRBJ2-1|.
TGCGCCAGCAGGGTGTACAGCATCGAAAACAATGAGCAGTTCTTC
CASRVYSIENNEQFF
>.|TRBV3-1/TRBV3-2|TRBJ1-2|TRBD1
TGTGCCAGCAGCCGCTTACAGGGGGCTCAGGGCTACACCTTC
CASSRLQGAQGYTF
>.|TRBV7-9|TRBJ2-2|.
TGTGCCAGCAGCTTATATGGACAGACCGGGGAGCTGTTTTTT
CASSLYGQTGELFF
>.|TRBV6-2/TRBV6-3|TRBJ2-5|TRBD2
TGTGCCAGCAGTTACATCCGGGGGGGGCGAGAGACCCAGTACTTC
CASSYIRGGRETQYF
>.|TRBV4-2|TRBJ1-6|.
TGTGCCAGCAGCCGGGAAAGGGGGTCCTATAATTCACCCCTCCACTTT
CASSRERGSYNSPLHF
>.|TRBV4-3|TRBJ1-4|.
TGCGCCAGCAGCCCGAGGACAGCGTTAAATGAAAAACTGTTTTTT
CASSPRTALNEKLFF
>.|TRBV7-9|TRBJ1-1|TRBD1
TGTGCCAGCAGCCTCGGGGTGCCAGGGGGCCGTCGGGGCACTGAAGCTTTCTTT
CASSLGVPGGRRGTEAFF
>.|TRBV4-2|TRBJ1-1|TRBD1
TGTGCCAGCAGCCAAGGACAGGGGGTTGGAACTGAAGCTTTCTTT
CASSQGQGVGTEAFF
>.|TRBV19|TRBJ1-5|.
TGTGCCAGTAGTACTCTGGGCCACAATCAGCCCCAGCATTTT
CASSTLGHNQPQHF
>.|TRBV5-6|TRBJ2-7|TRBD1
TGTGCCAGCAGCCCATCGGGACAGGGATACGAGCAGTACTTC
CASSPSGQGYEQYF
>.|TRBV7-9|TRBJ2-5|TRBD1
TGTGCCAGCAGCCCGTACAGGGGGGAGCGGGAGACCCAGTACTTC
CASSPYRGERETQYF
>.|TRBV4-1|TRBJ1-6|.
TGCGCCAGCAGCCAAGAGGGGCAGGGACTCTATAATTCACCCCTCCACTTT
CASSQEGQGLYNSPLHF
>.|TRBV11-2|TRBJ2-2|TRBD2
TGTGCCAGCAGGACAATAGCGGGGGGTGTAACCGGGGAGCTGTTTTTT
CASRTIAGGVTGELFF
>once|TRBV4-3|TRBJ2-4|TRBD2
TGCGCCAGCAGCCAAGAGACTAGCGGGGGGGCTTGGAAAAACATTCAGTACTTC
CASSQETSGGAWKNIQYF
>.|TRBV7-2|TRBJ2-7|TRBD1
TGTGCCAGCAGCGACAGGGGCGAGCAGTACTTC
CASSDRGEQYF
>.|TRBV2|TRBJ1-3|.
TGTGCCAGCAGTTCAGACATCTCTGGAAACACCATATATTTT
CASSSDISGNTIYF
>.|TRBV11-2|TRBJ2-5|TRBD1
TGTGCCAGCAGCCGCTCTTCCGACAGGGGAGCGAGAGAGACCCAGTACTTC
CASSRSSDRGARETQYF
>once|TRBV7-2|TRBJ1-2|.
TGTGCCAGCAGCTTCGGGATGGGTGGCTATGGCTACACCTTC
CASSFGMGGYGYTF
>.|TRBV5-8|TRBJ1-5|.
TGTGCCAGCAGCTTGGACAGGTTCAATCAGCCCCAGCATTTT
CASSLDRFNQPQHF
>.|TRBV5-1|TRBJ2-5|.
TGCGCCAGCAGCTTGGAGCTGGGAGCCCCCAGCGGGGAGACCCAGTACTTC
CASSLELGAPSGETQYF
>.|TRBV9|TRBJ1-2|.
TGTGCCAGCAGCGGCCAAAGAGCGGGCTACACCTTC
CASSGQRAGYTF
>.|TRBV3-1/TRBV3-2|TRBJ2-7|.
TGTGCCAGCAGCCCCATCCGGGACACCTACGAGCAGTACTTC
CASSPIRDTYEQYF
>once|TRBV2|TRBJ1-3|.
TGTGCCAGCAAGGCAGACGGAGACACCATATATTTT
CASKADGDTIYF
>.|TRBV4-3|TRBJ2-7|.
TGCGCCAGCAGCCAAGACTACCAAGGGGCCTCCTACGAGCAGTACTTC
CASSQDYQGASYEQYF